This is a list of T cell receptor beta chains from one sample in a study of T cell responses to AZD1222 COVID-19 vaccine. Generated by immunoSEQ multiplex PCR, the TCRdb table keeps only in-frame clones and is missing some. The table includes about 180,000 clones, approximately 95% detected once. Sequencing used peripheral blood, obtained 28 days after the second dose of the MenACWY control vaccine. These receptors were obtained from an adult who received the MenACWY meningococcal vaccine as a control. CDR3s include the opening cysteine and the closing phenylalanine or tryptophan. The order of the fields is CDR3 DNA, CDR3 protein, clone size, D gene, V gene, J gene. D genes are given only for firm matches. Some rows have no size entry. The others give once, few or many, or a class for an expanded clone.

CDR3 DNA: TGCAGCGTTTCCAGGGCCCCGAACACTGAAGCTTTCTTT; CDR3 protein: CSVSRAPNTEAFF; clone size: NA; D gene: NA; V gene: TRBV29-1; J gene: TRBJ1-1
CDR3 DNA: TGTGCCAGCAGTTACCCGACAGGGGGAGGCGAAAAACTGTTTTTT; CDR3 protein: CASSYPTGGGEKLFF; clone size: NA; D gene: TRBD1; V gene: TRBV5-8; J gene: TRBJ1-4
CDR3 DNA: TGTGCCAGCAGCCTTAGGACAAGCTCTGAAGCTTTCTTT; CDR3 protein: CASSLRTSSEAFF; clone size: NA; D gene: NA; V gene: TRBV9; J gene: TRBJ1-1
CDR3 DNA: TGTGCCAGCAGTGAAGGGGGGAGTTCCTATAATTCACCCCTCCACTTT; CDR3 protein: CASSEGGSSYNSPLHF; clone size: NA; D gene: NA; V gene: TRBV2; J gene: TRBJ1-6
CDR3 DNA: TGTGCCAGCAGACAGGCTGTGGGTCAGCCCCAGCATTTT; CDR3 protein: CASRQAVGQPQHF; clone size: NA; D gene: NA; V gene: TRBV7-2; J gene: TRBJ1-5
CDR3 DNA: TGTGCCAGTAGTATAGGGACTAGCGCGAACACCGGGGAGCTGTTTTTT; CDR3 protein: CASSIGTSANTGELFF; clone size: NA; D gene: TRBD2; V gene: TRBV19; J gene: TRBJ2-2
CDR3 DNA: TGTGCCAGCAGCGTAGTTGAAAACACCATATATTTT; CDR3 protein: CASSVVENTIYF; clone size: once; D gene: NA; V gene: TRBV9; J gene: TRBJ1-3
CDR3 DNA: TGTGCCAGCAGAGGTACTAGCGGGGGGCAGGAGACCCAGTACTTC; CDR3 protein: CASRGTSGGQETQYF; clone size: NA; D gene: TRBD2; V gene: TRBV6-5; J gene: TRBJ2-5
CDR3 DNA: TGCAGTGCCCCCCCTGGAGAGACCCAGTACTTC; CDR3 protein: CSAPPGETQYF; clone size: NA; D gene: NA; V gene: TRBV20-1; J gene: TRBJ2-5
CDR3 DNA: TGTGCCAGTAGTATGACAGGGATAGCCACTGAAGCTTTCTTT; CDR3 protein: CASSMTGIATEAFF; clone size: NA; D gene: TRBD1; V gene: TRBV19; J gene: TRBJ1-1
CDR3 DNA: TGTGCCAGCAGTTACTCCCGGGCCGCAGGGTCCCACGAGCAGTACTTC; CDR3 protein: CASSYSRAAGSHEQYF; clone size: NA; D gene: NA; V gene: TRBV6-5; J gene: TRBJ2-7
CDR3 DNA: TGCGCCTCACGAGGGCCATACGAGCAGTACTTC; CDR3 protein: CASRGPYEQYF; clone size: NA; D gene: NA; V gene: TRBV10-1; J gene: TRBJ2-7
CDR3 DNA: TGTGCCAGCTCACCTCCTGCGGGGCAGGGAAACACCATATATTTT; CDR3 protein: CASSPPAGQGNTIYF; clone size: NA; D gene: NA; V gene: TRBV18; J gene: TRBJ1-3
CDR3 DNA: TGTGCCAGCAGCTTGGACAGGGGGAGGGACTATGGCTACACCTTC; CDR3 protein: CASSLDRGRDYGYTF; clone size: NA; D gene: TRBD1; V gene: TRBV5-8; J gene: TRBJ1-2
CDR3 DNA: TGCGCCAGCAGCCCCCAGGCGGGGCTGAACACTGAAGCTTTCTTT; CDR3 protein: CASSPQAGLNTEAFF; clone size: NA; D gene: NA; V gene: TRBV5-1; J gene: TRBJ1-1
CDR3 DNA: TGTGCCAGCAGCAAGTCCCCGGCAGGGGGAGGGGAGACCCAGTACTTC; CDR3 protein: CASSKSPAGGGETQYF; clone size: NA; D gene: NA; V gene: TRBV7-2; J gene: TRBJ2-5
CDR3 DNA: TGTGCCTGTGGGACAGGGATTTTCACTGAAGCTTTCTTT; CDR3 protein: CACGTGIFTEAFF; clone size: NA; D gene: TRBD1; V gene: TRBV30; J gene: TRBJ1-1
CDR3 DNA: TGTGCCAGTAGTATCCTCCAGGGGCCAAGCTATGGCTACACCTTC; CDR3 protein: CASSILQGPSYGYTF; clone size: NA; D gene: NA; V gene: TRBV19; J gene: TRBJ1-2
CDR3 DNA: TGCGCCAGCAGTCCCGGTAGAGGGGAAGGCTACACCTTC; CDR3 protein: CASSPGRGEGYTF; clone size: NA; D gene: NA; V gene: TRBV5-1; J gene: TRBJ1-2
CDR3 DNA: TGTGCCAGCAGTCTACCGGGACCTACCTACGAGCAGTACTTC; CDR3 protein: CASSLPGPTYEQYF; clone size: NA; D gene: NA; V gene: TRBV27; J gene: TRBJ2-7
CDR3 DNA: TGTGCCAGTAGCCGACAGGGATATGATGGGGGTTTCTTT; CDR3 protein: CASSRQGYDGGFF; clone size: NA; D gene: TRBD1; V gene: TRBV19; J gene: TRBJ1-1
CDR3 DNA: TGTGCCAGCAGTTTGGAAGGGCAGTATGGCTACACCTTC; CDR3 protein: CASSLEGQYGYTF; clone size: NA; D gene: NA; V gene: TRBV27; J gene: TRBJ1-2